One and the same sample provided the 30 T cell receptor beta chains below, sequenced in a study of spatial heterogeneity in lung cancer (dated by TCRdb to between 2019 and 2020). Library creation used 5' RACE. These reads were obtained on a NextSeq 500. TCRdb reprocessed the public reads (quality trimming at Q25 with fastp, clone calling with MiXCR) and kept in-frame beta chains. Records with the same CDR3 protein are collapsed into one entry carrying the most frequent genes and DNA. This sample comprises fewer than 15,000 distinct CDR3 sequences, 5.6% of them detected only once. 11% of the sample lies in the top ten. This specimen's time point label, per the study, means: sample taken at primary tumor resection. Study-level results and caveats: The tumor nonsynonymous mutation count correlated with the number of expanded alpha and beta TCRs within the tumor.

Their recognized antigens are unknown. The specimen was lung tumor tissue, collected at surgery. Receptors originate from a female donor with early-stage non-small cell lung cancer.

With regard to this clonotype: The library was built for alpha chains, so this beta chain is an off-target read and its size means little. The V and J genes are TRBV2 and TRBJ2-1; 11 nucleotides align to TRBD2. With 4 bases clipped from V and 4 bases from J, the junction kept 9 bases outside the gene matches. The CDR3 runs to 17 residues. Germline V CDR1 and CDR2: SNHLY, FYNNEI. The CDR3 DNA reads TGTGCCAGCAGTGGCCCCCGACTAGCGGGAAGATACAATGAGCAGTTCTTC. Its protein product is CASSGPRLAGRYNEQFF.

This clonotype has a count of ten or more. This beta chain is off target for a library built for alpha chains, so its abundance means little. V gene TRBV7-3 combines with J gene TRBJ1-2; TRBD1 might be the D (5 bases). The V gene lost 2 bases and the J gene lost 4 bases, with 14 bases spanning the gap. The germline V gene has CDR1 SGHTA and CDR2 FQGTGA. This CDR3 is 15 amino acids long. CDR3 sequence: CASSLGIGEGYGYTF. CDR3 DNA sequence: TGTGCCAGCAGCTTAGGAATAGGGGAGGGCTATGGCTACACCTTC.

This clonotype has a count of ten or more. A library prepared for alpha chains yielded this beta chain as an off-target read; its size is of little meaning. J is TRBJ1-2 and V is TRBV3-1; no clear D gene. CDR1 is LGHDT, CDR2 YNNKEL, per germline (reference sequence). The CDR3 totals 12 residues. Trimming removed 1 base at V and 6 bases at J, with 6 bases between. This CDR3 is CASSQGRNGYTF. CDR3 nucleotide sequence: TGTGCCAGCAGCCAAGGGCGGAATGGCTACACCTTC.

This clonotype came up many times. The library was designed around alpha chains, so this beta chain is a stray read whose abundance carries little weight. The chain employs TRBV20-1 and TRBJ1-5; the D gene is possibly TRBD1 (5 bases). CDR3 length equals 14 residues. The V end was cut by 0 bases, the J end by 4 bases, with 10 bases between. Germline loops: CDR1 DFQATT, CDR2 SNEGSKA (reference sequence). The CDR3 DNA follows: TGCAGTGCTAGAGATCAAAGGGGAAATCAGCCCCAGCATTTT. Amino acid sequence: CSARDQRGNQPQHF.

This clonotype was seen at least ten times. The library was built for alpha chains, so this beta chain is an off-target read and its size means little. The chain has TRBV5-1 and TRBJ1-6, with D possibly being TRBD1 (6 bases). There are 14 residues in the CDR3. The V end lost 7 bases, the J end lost 11 bases, and 19 bases lay between the germline ends. The V gene's germline CDR1 is SGHRS and CDR2 YFSETQ. This CDR3 reads CASRSGTSSAPLHF. The CDR3 bases are TGCGCCAGCCGTTCAGGGACAAGTTCGGCACCCCTCCACTTT. The entire variable domain, with the rest obtained from reference TRBV5-1 and TRBJ1-6, is as follows: KAGVTQTPRYLIKTRGQQVTLSCSPISGHRSVSWYQQTPGQGLQFLFEYFSETQRNKGNFPGRFSGRQFSNSRSEMNVSTLELGDSALYLCASRSGTSSAPLHFGNGTRLTVT.

Judged by abundance, this clonotype is medium-sized. As an off-target read in a library built for alpha chains, this beta chain has a frequency of little significance. V usage is TRBV2 and J usage is TRBJ2-1; 7 bases map to TRBD1. Losses at the gene ends were 10 bases for V and 0 bases for J; bases not matched to a gene: 12. The CDR3 totals 16 residues. Germline V gene sequence: CDR1 SNHLY, CDR2 FYNNEI. CDR3 loop: CATDRLDFNSYNEQFF. The CDR3 DNA is TGTGCCACGGACAGGCTAGACTTTAACTCCTACAATGAGCAGTTCTTC.

This clonotype was observed many times. This beta chain came through as a stray read in a library set up for alpha chains, and its size says little. The chain couples TRBV6-6 to TRBJ1-2; D possibly corresponds to TRBD1 (5 bases). V was clipped by 3 bases and J by 1 base, with 6 bases between them. The germline V gene has CDR1 MNHNY and CDR2 SVGAGI (reference sequence). The CDR3 is 13 amino acids. This CDR3 is CASSYGGNYGYTF. The CDR3 DNA reads as TGTGCCAGCAGTTATGGGGGTAACTATGGCTACACCTTC.

This clonotype is labeled medium-sized. Because this beta chain is a stray read in a library intended to capture alpha chains, its abundance should not be given much weight. The chain recombines TRBV5-1 with TRBJ2-3; no reliable D call. Per germline, CDR1 SGHRS and CDR2 YFSETQ. V was pared by 0 bases and J by 10 bases, with 6 bases between. This CDR3 contains 11 residues. The CDR3 sequence is CASSLEEAQYF. CDR3 DNA: TGCGCCAGCAGCTTGGAAGAGGCGCAGTATTTT.

With respect to this clonotype: This beta chain appears as a stray read in a library generated for alpha chains; its size is not informative. This sequence joins TRBV6-5 and TRBJ1-6, with unresolved D. This CDR3 has 15 amino acids. V was cut by 0 bases and J by 7 bases, with 10 bases left in between. Looked up from germline, CDR1 is MNHEY and CDR2 is SVGAGI. In DNA, the CDR3 is TGTGCCAGCAGTTACTCAGGGTTTGCCAATTCACCCCTCCACTTT. Encoded protein: CASSYSGFANSPLHF.

This clonotype was observed many times. This beta chain lies outside the target of a library built for alpha chains; its clone size means little. The chain recombines TRBV3-1 with TRBJ2-5; no firm D call. Germline CDR1 is LGHDT and CDR2 is YNNKEL (reference sequence). V shed 1 base and J shed 3 bases, with 12 bases lying between them. This CDR3 region has 15 residues. CDR3 residues: CASSQAVLVEETQYF. The CDR3 coding sequence is TGTGCCAGCAGCCAAGCCGTCCTCGTTGAAGAGACCCAGTACTTC.

This clonotype was recorded at least ten times. This beta chain slipped into a library made for alpha chains as a stray read, so its size is not meaningful. The rearrangement uses TRBV5-5 and TRBJ1-2; a weak D match, TRBD1 (5 bases). Germline V gene sequence: CDR1 SGHKS, CDR2 YYEKEE (reference sequence). Trimming removed 0 bases from V and 5 bases from J, with 17 bases in between. This CDR3 comprises 16 residues. This chain's CDR3 is CASSLESVRGRYGYTF. The CDR3 bases are TGTGCCAGCAGCTTGGAATCTGTACGGGGCCGATATGGCTACACCTTC.

By share, this clonotype counts as medium-sized. The library was built for alpha chains, so this beta chain is an off-target read and its size means little. This chain joins TRBV11-2 and TRBJ2-5; TRBD2 matches 7 bases. The CDR3 is 16 residues long. V trimming: 5 bases; J trimming: 5 bases; junction bases outside the gene matches: 14. Germline V gene sequence: CDR1 SGHAT, CDR2 FQNNGV. CDR3 sequence (DNA): TGTGCCAGCAGCCCAGAACTAGCGAATGGTTACGAGACCCAGTACTTC. It specifies CASSPELANGYETQYF.

Ten or more counts support this clonotype. For a library built for alpha chains, this beta chain is a stray read; little rests on its size. The chain recombines TRBV14 with TRBJ2-2, with 9 bases matching TRBD1. J gave up 6 bases and V 4 bases, and 6 bases lay outside the gene matches. The CDR3 is 15 residues long. The germline V gene has CDR1 SGHDN and CDR2 FVKESK. CDR3 nucleotide sequence: TGTGCCAGCAGCCCACGGGACAGGGTCCCCGGGGAGCTGTTTTTT. Encoded protein: CASSPRDRVPGELFF. Full variable domain (rest looked up from reference TRBV14 and TRBJ2-2): EAGVTQFPSHSVIEKGQTVTLRCDPISGHDNLYWYRRVMGKEIKFLLHFVKESKQDESGMPNNRFLAERTGGTYSTLKVQPAELEDSGVYFCASSPRDRVPGELFFGEGSRLTVL.

In its sample, this clonotype is large. This beta chain slipped into a library made for alpha chains as a stray read, so its size is not meaningful. The chain links TRBV20-1 to TRBJ2-1; D not certain. Germline V CDR1 and CDR2: DFQATT, SNEGSKA (reference sequence). V lost 6 bases and J lost 0, with 15 bases in between. This CDR3 has 15 amino acids. The CDR3 sequence: CSARPLLSSYNEQFF. The DNA of the CDR3 is TGCAGTGCACGTCCCCTCTTAAGCTCCTACAATGAGCAGTTCTTC.

In its sample, this clonotype was seen many times. This beta chain turned up in a library designed for alpha chains; as an off-target read, its abundance says little. The rearrangement uses TRBV11-2 and TRBJ2-5; D might be TRBD2 (5 bases). Looked up from germline, CDR1 is SGHAT and CDR2 is FQNNGV. The CDR3 covers 15 residues. The V end lost 1 base, the J end lost 1 base, and 10 bases lay between the germline ends. The CDR3 DNA reads as TGTGCCAGCAGCTTAGGACCCGGGGTCCAAGAGACCCAGTACTTC. Translated: CASSLGPGVQETQYF.

The sample holds many counts of this clonotype. This beta chain turned up in a library designed for alpha chains; as an off-target read, its abundance says little. The chain links TRBV27 to TRBJ1-6; 7 bases are a match to TRBD1. The J segment lost 1 base and the V segment lost 8 bases, leaving 5 bases of the junction unmatched. Germline CDR1 is MNHEY and CDR2 is SMNVEV (reference sequence). The CDR3 contains 15 residues. The CDR3 sequence: CASRQGASYNSPLHF. CDR3 coding DNA: TGTGCCAGCCGACAGGGTGCATCCTATAATTCACCCCTCCACTTT.

By frequency in the sample, this clonotype is medium-sized (0.01 to 0.1%). The library was built for alpha chains, so this beta chain is an off-target read and its size means little. The V and J genes are TRBV7-9 and TRBJ2-1; the match to TRBD1 covers 7 bases. The V and J ends lost 3 bases and 7 bases, in that order; junction bases with no gene match: 9. CDR3 length: 15 residues. Germline V gene sequence: CDR1 SEHNR, CDR2 FQNEAQ (reference sequence). CDR3 DNA sequence: TGTGCCAGCAGCTTCGTTCGAGGGGGCCCTAATGAGCAGTTCTTC. Its protein product is CASSFVRGGPNEQFF.

In this sample, this clonotype is medium-sized. The library was designed around alpha chains, so this beta chain is a stray read whose abundance carries little weight. The J gene is TRBJ2-1, the V gene TRBV28, with D possibly matching TRBD1 (5 bases). Trimming removed 6 bases at V and 3 bases at J, with 12 bases between. There are 14 residues in the CDR3. Germline-derived CDR1 and CDR2 are MDHEN and SYDVKM. CDR3 DNA sequence: TGTGCCAGCAGAACTCCGGACAACTACAATGAGCAGTTCTTC. It translates to CASRTPDNYNEQFF.

This clonotype was seen ten or more times. This beta chain came through as a stray read in a library set up for alpha chains, and its size says little. The V call is TRBV12-3 or TRBV12-4, the J call TRBJ1-1, with a possible D match to TRBD1 (5 bases). The CDR3 consists of 14 residues. Trimming left V 2 bases short and J 6 bases short, with 13 bases between. The CDR3, as DNA: TGTGCCAGCAGTTTACAACTGGGGGTCGCTGAAGCTTTCTTT. Encoded protein: CASSLQLGVAEAFF.

Ten or more counts support this clonotype. A library prepared for alpha chains yielded this beta chain as an off-target read; its size is of little meaning. The chain uses TRBV2 and TRBJ2-3, with 13 bases aligning to TRBD2. V shed 7 bases, J shed 0 bases, and the junction held 10 bases outside the gene matches. Per the germline V gene, CDR1 is SNHLY and CDR2 is FYNNEI. The CDR3 is made up of 18 amino acids. DNA for the CDR3: TGTGCCAGCATCCGAGGGCGACTAGCGGGGGGAAGCACAGATACGCAGTATTTT. Protein sequence: CASIRGRLAGGSTDTQYF.

The table lists this clonotype with many counts. Found in a library prepared for alpha chains, this beta chain is an off-target read, and its abundance has little meaning. The J gene is TRBJ2-3, the V gene TRBV7-9, with D possibly TRBD2 on 5 matching bases. CDR1 and CDR2 from the germline V gene are SEHNR and FQNEAQ (reference sequence). This CDR3 is 14 amino acids long. Trimming shortened V by 3 bases and J by 2 bases, and 9 bases separated the two germline ends. The CDR3 DNA reads TGTGCCAGCAGCTTTGACTATACCACAGATACGCAGTATTTT. Protein sequence: CASSFDYTTDTQYF.

This clonotype was counted at least ten times. This beta chain lies outside the target of a library built for alpha chains; its clone size means little. The chain is built from TRBV6-5 and TRBJ1-1; no definite D call. Trimming removed 5 bases from V and 5 bases from J, with 24 bases in between. CDR1 is MNHEY and CDR2 is SVGAGI in the germline V gene. The length of the CDR3 is 17 residues. DNA for the CDR3: TGTGCCAGCAGTCCCTTATTTCAGACGGCTAAAGGAACTGAAGCTTTCTTT. Translating gives CASSPLFQTAKGTEAFF.

This clonotype is labeled medium-sized. This beta chain appears as a stray read in a library generated for alpha chains; its size is not informative. This rearrangement joins TRBV28 to TRBJ2-3; D call uncertain. CDR1 and CDR2 from the germline V gene are MDHEN and SYDVKM. The CDR3 is 15 amino acids. With 1 base removed from V and 2 bases from J, the gap between germline ends came to 10 bases. Written as DNA, the CDR3 is TGTGCCAGCAGTTTATCGTTCACTCTCACAGATACGCAGTATTTT. This translates into CASSLSFTLTDTQYF.

This clonotype was recorded at least ten times. For a library built for alpha chains, this beta chain is a stray read; little rests on its size. The CDR3 is CASSASTRAPEAFF. As DNA, the CDR3 is TGTGCCAGCAGTGCGTCTACTAGAGCCCCTGAAGCTTTCTTT. The chain links TRBV6-1 to TRBJ1-1; D is unclear. With 4 bases removed from V and 6 bases from J, the gap between germline ends came to 15 bases. The CDR3 is 14 amino acids. CDR1 is MNHNS and CDR2 is SASEGT in the germline V gene.

This clonotype was observed many times. The size of this beta chain means little, since it is a stray read in a library made for alpha chains. The rearrangement uses TRBV20-1 and TRBJ2-3; D unclear. This CDR3 is 15 amino acids long. The V and J ends lost 3 bases and 0 bases respectively, with 13 bases between them. The germline CDR1 and CDR2 sequences are DFQATT and SNEGSKA (reference sequence). CDR3 sequence: CSARGPFGSTDTQYF. The CDR3 coding sequence is TGCAGTGCTAGGGGCCCGTTTGGGAGCACAGATACGCAGTATTTT.

Many counts were recorded for this clonotype. This beta chain is a stray sequence in a library constructed for alpha chains; its clone size is not meaningful. The rearrangement links TRBV20-1 to TRBJ2-3, with D perhaps TRBD1 or TRBD2 (5 bases each). The CDR3 runs to 14 residues. Germline V gene lookup returns CDR1 DFQATT and CDR2 SNEGSKA (reference sequence). Deletions cut 1 base from V and 0 bases from J, with 8 bases between. The CDR3 region is CSARGGTSTDTQYF. The CDR3 nucleotides read TGCAGTGCTAGAGGGGGGACCAGCACAGATACGCAGTATTTT.

This clonotype was counted at least ten times. As an off-target read in a library built for alpha chains, this beta chain has a frequency of little significance. V usage is TRBV28 and J usage is TRBJ2-6, with D tentatively TRBD1 (6 bases). Per the germline V gene, CDR1 is MDHEN and CDR2 is SYDVKM. The CDR3 extends over 15 amino acids. V was cut by 7 bases and J by 2 bases, with 12 bases left in between. The CDR3 DNA is TGTGCCAGCACTCTAGGGGGAACTGGGGCCAACGTCCTGACTTTC. Its translation is CASTLGGTGANVLTF.

The table lists this clonotype with many counts. Within a library made for alpha chains, this beta chain is off target, and its count is uninformative. The chain uses TRBV20-1 and TRBJ2-1; no reliable D call. Trimming pared 4 bases from V and 9 bases from J, leaving 13 bases between. Germline values: CDR1 DFQATT, CDR2 SNEGSKA (reference sequence). CDR3 length: 12 residues. The CDR3 DNA reads TGCAGTGCTAAGCTCTTCCTCAGTGAGCAGTTCTTC. Its translation: CSAKLFLSEQFF.

This clonotype was counted at least ten times. With the library built for alpha chains, this beta chain is off target and its frequency is not meaningful. The V gene is TRBV13, the J gene TRBJ2-3; D might be TRBD1 or TRBD2, each matching 5 bases. CDR1 is PRHDT and CDR2 is FYEKMQ in the germline V gene (reference sequence). This CDR3 is built from 14 residues. Deletions cut 8 bases from V and 2 bases from J, with 14 bases between. CDR3 sequence: CASRDGTNTDTQYF. The CDR3, as DNA: TGTGCCAGCCGGGACGGGACGAACACAGATACGCAGTATTTT. The whole variable domain, remainder taken from reference TRBV13 and TRBJ2-3, is AAGVIQSPRHLIKEKRETATLKCYPIPRHDTVYWYQQGPGQDPQFLISFYEKMQSDKGSIPDRFSAQQFSDYHSELNMSSLELGDSALYFCASRDGTNTDTQYFGPGTRLTVL.

This clonotype occurred many times. As an off-target read in a library built for alpha chains, this beta chain has a frequency of little significance. The CDR3 nucleotides read TGTGCCAGCAGGGCTAGCGGGGGGAATGAGCAGTTCTTC. Translation gives CASRASGGNEQFF. J is TRBJ2-1 and V is TRBV11-2, with 11 nucleotides matching TRBD2. The CDR3 totals 13 residues. CDR1 and CDR2 (germline): SGHAT, FQNNGV. The ends lost 6 bases at V and 7 bases at J; junction bases unmatched: 2.